This TCR beta chain was identified in a study of identical twins. TCRdb re-called the 5' RACE reads through MiXCR, storing one row per CDR3 protein. The data contain approximately 230,000 distinct CDR3 sequences, 5.5% to 7.5% of them seen just once; the ten biggest clones take up more than 14%. The sample was also reused in another study, on T cells expressing NK-cell markers.

The sequenced sample was CD8+ T cells sorted from blood. This receptor was taken from a woman in her late teens or twenties in good health.

The CDR3 DNA follows: TGTGCCAGCAGCTTAGGGGTGGCGTCGGGCACCGGGGAGCTGTTTTTT. Translated, it gives CASSLGVASGTGELFF. This rearrangement joins TRBV7-8 to TRBJ2-2, with no clear D. Germline assignment: CDR1 SGHVS and CDR2 FQNEAQ. The germline V and J ends were trimmed by 1 base and 4 bases, with 13 bases remaining between them. This CDR3 contains 16 residues.